The rows below give T cell receptor beta chains drawn from one sample of a study of beta chain features in type 1 diabetes. The table came from immunoSEQ multiplex PCR; TCRdb's copy has only in-frame clones and leaves some out. The sample carries about 740,000 clones, around 15% recorded once. The sample comprised naive CD4+ T cells from blood. These receptors all come from a man aged 18 to 29 with type 1 diabetes. The CDR3 runs from the conserved cysteine through the conserved F or W. A D gene is named only where the DNA matches it firmly. Rows give clone size only sometimes, using once, few, many, or a class for an expanded clone.

d_call: TRBD2; clone_size: NA; cdr3_length: 16; v_call: TRBV4-1; j_call: TRBJ2-1; cdr3_aa: CASSQTTGLAGPEQFF; cdr3_nt: TGCGCCAGCAGCCAAACGACCGGACTAGCGGGGCCTGAGCAGTTCTTC
d_call: TRBD1; clone_size: few; cdr3_length: 11; v_call: TRBV29-1; j_call: TRBJ2-7; cdr3_aa: CSAARQGTQYF; cdr3_nt: TGCAGCGCCGCGCGACAGGGAACGCAGTACTTC
d_call: NA; clone_size: NA; cdr3_length: 13; v_call: TRBV6-5; j_call: TRBJ2-5; cdr3_aa: CASSDTYQETQYF; cdr3_nt: TGTGCCAGCAGTGACACATACCAAGAGACCCAGTACTTC
d_call: NA; clone_size: NA; cdr3_length: 13; v_call: TRBV6-5; j_call: TRBJ1-2; cdr3_aa: CASSYHPNYGYTF; cdr3_nt: TGTGCCAGCAGTTACCACCCTAACTATGGCTACACCTTC
d_call: NA; clone_size: NA; cdr3_length: 12; v_call: TRBV28; j_call: TRBJ1-6; cdr3_aa: CASNGNNSPLHF; cdr3_nt: TGTGCCAGCAATGGTAATAATTCACCCCTCCACTTT
d_call: NA; clone_size: few; cdr3_length: 15; v_call: TRBV13; j_call: TRBJ2-7; cdr3_aa: CASSLNTGIVHEQYF; cdr3_nt: TGTGCCAGCAGCTTGAATACGGGGATCGTCCACGAGCAGTACTTC
d_call: TRBD1; clone_size: NA; cdr3_length: 15; v_call: TRBV15; j_call: TRBJ1-6; cdr3_aa: CATSRDRGGDSPLHF; cdr3_nt: TGTGCCACCAGCAGGGACAGGGGAGGGGATTCACCCCTCCACTTT
d_call: NA; clone_size: few; cdr3_length: 13; v_call: TRBV29-1; j_call: TRBJ1-1; cdr3_aa: CSAHVGLNTEAFF; cdr3_nt: TGCAGCGCCCATGTAGGCCTGAACACTGAAGCTTTCTTT
d_call: NA; clone_size: once; cdr3_length: 14; v_call: TRBV27; j_call: TRBJ1-2; cdr3_aa: CASSLSLDSHGYTF; cdr3_nt: TGTGCCAGCAGTTTATCCCTAGACAGCCATGGCTACACCTTC
d_call: NA; clone_size: NA; cdr3_length: 15; v_call: TRBV30; j_call: TRBJ1-2; cdr3_aa: CAWSRPVGLTYGYTF; cdr3_nt: TGTGCCTGGAGTAGGCCCGTGGGACTAACCTATGGCTACACCTTC
d_call: TRBD2; clone_size: NA; cdr3_length: 17; v_call: TRBV11-2; j_call: TRBJ2-5; cdr3_aa: CASSSLRTSGVTETQYF; cdr3_nt: TGTGCCAGCAGCTCGCTTCGGACTAGCGGGGTGACGGAGACCCAGTACTTC
d_call: TRBD1; clone_size: few; cdr3_length: 18; v_call: TRBV19; j_call: TRBJ1-6; cdr3_aa: CASTNTGQGRGQGSPLHF; cdr3_nt: TGTGCCAGTACCAACACCGGACAGGGTAGGGGCCAAGGTTCACCCCTCCACTTT
d_call: NA; clone_size: few; cdr3_length: 17; v_call: TRBV30; j_call: TRBJ2-6; cdr3_aa: CAGGGPLISSGANVLTF; cdr3_nt: TGTGCCGGGGGGGGGCCCCTGATTAGCTCTGGGGCCAACGTCCTGACTTTC
d_call: NA; clone_size: NA; cdr3_length: 15; v_call: TRBV5-1; j_call: TRBJ2-2; cdr3_aa: CASRPNPGDTGELFF; cdr3_nt: TGCGCCAGCAGACCTAACCCAGGGGACACCGGGGAGCTGTTTTTT